This T cell receptor beta chain was obtained from a study of blood T cell repertoires in COVID-19. Overall study: Donors in the United States, Italy and Spain gave samples during acute or convalescent COVID-19.

Between the trimmed V and J ends, which lost 1 base and 4 bases, there was a span of 8 bases. This CDR3 comprises 14 residues. Looked up from germline, CDR1 is SGHRS and CDR2 is YFSETQ. The assay was immunoSEQ multiplex PCR, and TCRdb's table has in-frame clones only and misses some. The sample lists approximately 290,000 clones; over 75% were seen once. This clone was found once. The study counted Cohort 3 donors as recovered given two negative PCRs, clearance, or symptom resolution. The TCR sequence derives from a woman in her 30s who had recovered from COVID-19. The chain has TRBV5-1 and TRBJ1-4, with D uncertain. Sequenced: PBMCs or T cells enriched from blood (not recorded which). CDR3 residues: CASSLSPSNEKLFF. CDR3 sequence (DNA): TGCGCCAGCAGCTTGAGTCCGAGTAATGAAAAACTGTTTTTT.